This T cell receptor beta chain was retrieved from a study of T cells in Graves' hyperthyroidism and ophthalmopathy. This clonotype has more than one count but fewer than ten. No antigen is known for it. The source material, RNA transcripts, was used to amplify TCR beta CDR3 regions. A set of HTBI primers served as the primers for a first-round RT-PCR of the TCR CDR3. TCRdb used MiXCR to reprocess the multiplex PCR reads, holding one entry per CDR3 protein. This table holds approximately 480,000 distinct CDR3 sequences, roughly 20% found once. The study's findings and limits: From stable hyperthyroidism, ophthalmopathy was set apart by a 13 V-J model. Most expanded thyroid clonotypes above 0.001 also appeared in blood.

Criteria for exclusion of patients were uncontrolled infection, other autoimmune disease, pregnancy or lactation. Clinicians diagnosed patients from clinical symptoms, serum thyroxine and TRAb, thyroid ultrasound and orbital computed tomography. The CDR3 is made up of 16 amino acids. CDR1 and CDR2 (germline): MNHEY, SMNVEV (reference sequence). V shed 3 bases and J shed 5 bases, with 19 bases lying between them. This sequence originates from a man aged 18 to 29 with Graves' hyperthyroidism. This chain connects TRBV27 to TRBJ2-5; possibly TRBD1 or TRBD2 for D (5 bases each). The specimen sequenced was blood. The CDR3 sequence: CASSFLGDRGGETQYF. The CDR3 bases are TGTGCCAGCAGTTTTTTGGGGGACCGTGGCGGGGAGACCCAGTACTTC.